Shown below are 32 T cell receptor beta chains from a single sample sequenced in a study of CD8+CD57+ T cells in acquired aplastic anemia. Patients picked for sequencing had shown CD8+CD57+ cell expansion detected by flow cytometry. Genomic DNA provided the template from which TCR beta VDJ and CDR3 profiles were obtained. TCRdb re-called the reads with MiXCR, one entry per CDR3 protein. The repertoire holds about 160,000 distinct CDR3 sequences, with about 45% as singletons. The sequenced sample was sorted CD4+, CD8+, or CD8+CD57+ T cells (not recorded which) from PBMCs. All receptors come from a human donor with aplastic anemia.

About this clonotype: Just one base apart from a much larger clone, this may be a read error. The chain carries TRBV11-1 and TRBJ2-5; D is uncertain. Germline V gene data show CDR1 as SGHAT and CDR2 as FQDESV (reference sequence). V lost 5 bases and J lost 2, with 9 bases in between. The CDR3 runs 13 residues. CDR3 sequence: CASSLDLQETQYF. The DNA for the CDR3 is TGTGCCAGCAGCCTGGACCTTCAAGAGACCCAGTACTTC. The whole variable domain, remainder taken from reference TRBV11-1 and TRBJ2-5, is EAEVAQSPRYKITEKSQAVAFWCDPISGHATLYWYRQILGQGPELLVQFQDESVVDDSQLPKDRFSAERLKGVDSTLKIQPAELGDSAMYLCASSLDLQETQYFGPGTRLLVL.

Note on this clonotype: This may arise from a read error, as a much more abundant clone is one base away. V is TRBV20-1 and J is TRBJ1-5; TRBD1 aligns across 7 bases. The DNA end is more similar to TRBJ2-3, so the J call may be wrong. CDR1 is DFQATT, CDR2 SNEGSKA, per germline (reference sequence). The CDR3 runs 12 residues. CDR3 loop: CSAMTGNQPQYF. The CDR3 DNA sequence: TGCAGTGCAATGACAGGGAATCAGCCCCAGTATTTT.

V usage is TRBV10-3 and J usage is TRBJ2-2; 7 bases fit TRBD2. V was clipped by 6 bases and J by 1 base; unmatched bases: 5. This CDR3 has 15 residues. Germline values: CDR1 ENHRY, CDR2 SYGVKD. CDR3 amino acids: CAIRKAGLNTGELFF. The DNA for the CDR3 is TGTGCCATCAGGAAAGCGGGGCTGAACACCGGGGAGCTGTTTTTT.

The chain carries TRBV27 and TRBJ1-5; D unclear. CDR1 and CDR2 from the germline V gene are MNHEY and SMNVEV (reference sequence). V was trimmed by 7 bases and J by 1 base, leaving 8 bases between them. The CDR3 runs to 13 residues. The CDR3 loop is CASTTGSNQPQHF. In DNA, the CDR3 is TGTGCCAGCACGACGGGGAGCAATCAGCCCCAGCATTTT.

This clonotype was recorded many times. V is TRBV7-9 and J is TRBJ1-1, with no clear D. The germline V and J ends were trimmed by 8 bases and 4 bases, with 14 bases remaining between them. CDR1 SEHNR and CDR2 FQNEAQ come from the germline V gene (reference sequence). The CDR3 covers 13 residues. The CDR3 region has the DNA TGTGCCAGCCAGACGGTTGAATTCACTGAAGCTTTCTTT. It specifies CASQTVEFTEAFF. The full variable domain, rest sourced from reference TRBV7-9 and TRBJ1-1, is DTGVSQNPRHKITKRGQNVTFRCDPISEHNRLYWYRQTLGQGPEFLTYFQNEAQLEKSRLLSDRFSAERPKGSFSTLEIQRTEQGDSAMYLCASQTVEFTEAFFGQGTRLTVV.

This clonotype was seen many times. This rearrangement joins TRBV5-1 to TRBJ1-4; a weak D match, TRBD1 (5 bases). This CDR3 contains 13 residues. V lost 0 bases to trimming and J lost 8 bases, with 8 bases between them. CDR1 is SGHRS, CDR2 YFSETQ, per germline. CDR3 residues: CASSLDGGEKLFF. The CDR3 DNA sequence: TGCGCCAGCAGCTTGGATGGGGGAGAAAAACTGTTTTTT. The full variable domain, its missing parts supplied by reference TRBV5-1 and TRBJ1-4, is KAGVTQTPRYLIKTRGQQVTLSCSPISGHRSVSWYQQTPGQGLQFLFEYFSETQRNKGNFPGRFSGRQFSNSRSEMNVSTLELGDSALYLCASSLDGGEKLFFGSGTQLSVL.

As concerns this clonotype: Given a much more abundant clone one base away, this may be a read error. The chain recombines TRBV5-1 with TRBJ2-1; D perhaps matches TRBD2 (5 bases). Germline CDR1 is SGHRS and CDR2 is YFSETQ. This CDR3 spans 15 amino acids. CDR3 sequence reads: CAGSLVAAENNEQFF. CDR3 coding DNA: TGCGCCGGCAGCTTGGTAGCAGCGGAGAACAATGAGCAGTTCTTC. Combining the CDR3 with reference TRBV5-1 and TRBJ2-1 gives the whole variable domain KAGVTQTPRYLIKTRGQQVTLSCSPISGHRSVSWYQQTPGQGLQFLFEYFSETQRNKGNFPGRFSGRQFSNSRSEMNVSTLELGDSALYLCAGSLVAAENNEQFFGPGTRLTVL.

The rearrangement uses TRBV7-3 and TRBJ2-3, with a possible D match to TRBD2 (7 bases). CDR3 length equals 15 residues. CDR1 and CDR2 (germline): SGHTA, FQGTGA. V lost 2 bases, J lost 4 bases, and 13 bases lay in between. The CDR3 DNA is TGTGCCAGCAGCTTAGTGGGGGGGCCATCAGATACGCAGTATTTT. Residues: CASSLVGGPSDTQYF.

This sequence joins TRBV7-3 and TRBJ2-5; D not certain. The CDR3 consists of 14 residues. Trimming took 2 bases from V and 4 from J, leaving 11 bases between them. Germline V CDR1 and CDR2: SGHTA, FQGTGA. The CDR3 reads CASSLEFRGETQYF. The CDR3 DNA is TGTGCCAGCAGCTTAGAATTCCGTGGAGAGACCCAGTACTTC. The full variable domain, its missing parts supplied by reference TRBV7-3 and TRBJ2-5, is GAGVSQTPSNKVTEKGKYVELRCDPISGHTALYWYRQSLGQGPEFLIYFQGTGAADDSGLPNDRFFAVRPEGSVSTLKIQRTERGDSAVYLCASSLEFRGETQYFGPGTRLLVL.

The rearrangement links TRBV5-1 to TRBJ2-7; 8 bases match TRBD2. The CDR3 spans 15 residues. V shed 0 bases and J 2 bases; nucleotides not matched to a gene: 4. CDR1 and CDR2 from the germline V gene are SGHRS and YFSETQ. The CDR3 region has the DNA TGCGCCAGCAGCTTGGAATCCGGGGGGGCCTACGAGCAGTACTTC. Amino acids: CASSLESGGAYEQYF. The variable domain in full, completed from reference TRBV5-1 and TRBJ2-7, reads KAGVTQTPRYLIKTRGQQVTLSCSPISGHRSVSWYQQTPGQGLQFLFEYFSETQRNKGNFPGRFSGRQFSNSRSEMNVSTLELGDSALYLCASSLESGGAYEQYFGPGTRLTVT.

The J gene is TRBJ1-3, the V gene TRBV14; TRBD1 aligns across 8 bases. Germline V lookup: CDR1 SGHDN, CDR2 FVKESK. Germline trimming cut 4 bases from V and 0 bases from J; bases unmatched to any gene: 5. The CDR3 extends over 16 amino acids. The CDR3 sequence: CASSLGQGISGNTIYF. The CDR3, as DNA: TGTGCCAGCAGCCTCGGACAGGGAATCTCTGGAAACACCATATATTTT. The variable domain in full, completed from reference TRBV14 and TRBJ1-3, reads EAGVTQFPSHSVIEKGQTVTLRCDPISGHDNLYWYRRVMGKEIKFLLHFVKESKQDESGMPNNRFLAERTGGTYSTLKVQPAELEDSGVYFCASSLGQGISGNTIYFGEGSWLTVV.

This clonotype was found a few times. This chain uses TRBV24-1 with TRBJ2-5, with D possibly being TRBD1 (6 bases). The V gene lost 4 bases and the J gene lost 2 bases, with 13 bases spanning the gap. Germline V gene sequence: CDR1 KGHDR, CDR2 SFDVKD. The CDR3 covers 15 residues. The CDR3 DNA sequence: TGTGCCACCAGTGACCGATTAGGACAGCAAGAGACCCAGTACTTC. This translates into CATSDRLGQQETQYF.

A few counts support this clonotype. The chain links TRBV30 to TRBJ1-6, with TRBD1 as a possible D gene (6 bases). This CDR3 spans 14 amino acids. V lost 2 bases to trimming and J lost 7 bases, with 12 bases between them. Germline-derived CDR1 and CDR2 are GTSNPN and SVGIG (reference sequence). This chain's CDR3 is CAWSLGGLNSPLHF. In nucleotides, the CDR3 is TGTGCCTGGAGTTTGGGGGGCTTGAATTCACCCCTCCACTTT.

The genes are TRBV24-1 and TRBJ2-3, with a weak D call TRBD1 (6 bases). Trimming removed 2 bases at V and 1 base at J, with 9 bases between. There are 15 residues in the CDR3. Germline V CDR1 and CDR2: KGHDR, SFDVKD. The DNA for the CDR3 is TGTGCCACCAGTGATTACCCAGGGGGCACAGATACGCAGTATTTT. As protein: CATSDYPGGTDTQYF.

The chain links TRBV15 to TRBJ2-7; no firm D call. This CDR3 comprises 13 residues. Germline CDR1 and CDR2: LNHNV and YYDKDF (reference sequence). Deletions cut 0 bases from V and 9 bases from J, with 12 bases between. The CDR3 nucleotides are TGTGCCACCAGCAGAGATAGGCCAACGGGGCAGTACTTC. Encoded protein: CATSRDRPTGQYF.

Many counts were recorded for this clonotype. The chain is built from TRBV2 and TRBJ1-2, with D maybe TRBD1 (5 bases). This CDR3 has 13 amino acids. Germline V gene lookup returns CDR1 SNHLY and CDR2 FYNNEI. V was shortened by 7 bases and J by 7 bases, with 16 bases between the two germline ends. This chain's CDR3 is CASIVGEDSGYTF. Here the CDR3 DNA reads TGTGCCAGCATCGTAGGGGAGGACTCTGGCTACACCTTC.

The table lists this clonotype with many counts. The V call is TRBV5-1, the J call TRBJ1-2; TRBD1 matches at 10 bases. Unmatched junction bases numbered 5, after V lost 4 bases and J lost 8 bases. Germline-derived CDR1 and CDR2 are SGHRS and YFSETQ. This CDR3 has 13 residues. The CDR3 DNA reads as TGCGCCAGCAGCCCGGGACAGGGGTTCGGCTACACCTTC. Translated, it gives CASSPGQGFGYTF.

The chain links TRBV6-5 to TRBJ2-2, with D perhaps TRBD1 (6 bases). The CDR3 runs to 13 residues. The germline V gene has CDR1 MNHEY and CDR2 SVGAGI. V gave up 4 bases and J gave up 4 bases, with 7 bases separating them. The CDR3, as DNA: TGTGCCAGCAGTTTGACAGGCACCGGGGAGCTGTTTTTT. Translated: CASSLTGTGELFF.

The J gene is TRBJ1-1, the V gene TRBV19; D is unresolved. The CDR3 length is 13 residues. CDR1 LNHDA and CDR2 SQIVND come from the germline V gene (reference sequence). Trimming took 3 bases from V and 3 from J, leaving 8 bases between them. The CDR3 nucleotides are TGTGCCAGTAGTATTAGTAGGTACACTGAAGCTTTCTTT. Translation: CASSISRYTEAFF.

On this clonotype: This may stem from a read error, because a much larger clone lies one nucleotide away. A read error is likely, as this CDR3 ends without the conserved phenylalanine or tryptophan. The gene calls are TRBV6-2 or TRBV6-3 and TRBJ2-1; a possible D gene is TRBD1 (6 bases). CDR1 is MNHEY, CDR2 SVGEGT, per germline. The CDR3 sequence is 16 residues long. The V gene lost 0 bases and the J gene lost 5 bases, with 14 bases spanning the gap. This CDR3 is CASSYSRGRGHNEQFL. CDR3 DNA sequence: TGTGCCAGCAGTTACTCCAGGGGTAGGGGTCACAATGAGCAGTTCCTC.

With regard to this clonotype: The CDR3 end shows no conserved phenylalanine or tryptophan, and so a read error is likely. The chain has TRBV7-2 and TRBJ2-2; the D gene is possibly TRBD1 (6 bases). The CDR3 has 14 amino acids. CDR1 and CDR2 (germline): SGHTA, FQGNSA. Trimming removed 4 bases from V and 7 bases from J, with 13 bases in between. CDR3 in DNA: TGTGCCAGCAGCTCTAAGGGGGTCTACGGGGAGCTGTTTTCT. Protein sequence: CASSSKGVYGELFS.

The table lists this clonotype with a few counts. CDR3 residues: CASSTGTGGADTQYF. CDR3 DNA sequence: TGTGCCAGTAGTACAGGGACAGGGGGTGCAGATACGCAGTATTTT. The chain has TRBV19 and TRBJ2-3; 11 bases are a match to TRBD1. The CDR3 has 15 amino acids. With V trimmed by 4 bases and J by 4 bases, 4 bases remained unmatched. Germline CDR1 is LNHDA and CDR2 is SQIVND (reference sequence).

This chain connects TRBV19 to TRBJ1-1, with D unclear. The CDR3 spans 12 residues. V was trimmed by 6 bases and J by 0 bases, leaving 5 bases between them. Per the germline V gene, CDR1 is LNHDA and CDR2 is SQIVND (reference sequence). CDR3: CASSLMNTEAFF. The CDR3 DNA reads as TGTGCCAGTAGCTTAATGAACACTGAAGCTTTCTTT.

Concerning this clonotype: The junction departs from the called germline gene at one end, perhaps through a read error. This rearrangement joins TRBV19 to TRBJ1-5, with D unresolved. The CDR3 is made up of 15 amino acids. Germline assignment: CDR1 LNHDA and CDR2 SQIVND (reference sequence). The CDR3 DNA is TGTGCCAGTAGTATACAGCTTGGTAGCAGTCAGCCCCAGCATTTT. Translating it yields CASSIQLGSSQPQHF.

V is TRBV6-5 and J is TRBJ2-5; 10 bases are a match to TRBD1. This CDR3 region has 13 residues. Germline CDR1 reads MNHEY; CDR2 reads SVGAGI. The V segment lost 4 bases and the J segment 5 bases; nucleotides outside the gene matches: 1. This chain's CDR3 is CASSWTGGETQYF. The CDR3 DNA follows: TGTGCCAGCAGTTGGACAGGGGGGGAGACCCAGTACTTC.

This clonotype has ten or more counts. The CDR3 reads CASSLGIVPYNEQFF. The CDR3, as DNA: TGCGCCAGCAGCTTGGGTATCGTGCCATATAATGAGCAGTTCTTC. The chain is built from TRBV5-1 and TRBJ2-1, with unresolved D. With 0 bases removed from V and 7 bases from J, the gap between germline ends came to 14 bases. Per germline, CDR1 SGHRS and CDR2 YFSETQ. The CDR3 totals 15 residues.

This clonotype showed up just once. The V call is TRBV7-9, the J call TRBJ1-2; no definite D call. The CDR3 runs 14 residues. The V and J ends lost 1 base and 7 bases respectively, with 13 bases between them. Germline-derived CDR1 and CDR2 are SEHNR and FQNEAQ (reference sequence). This CDR3 reads CASSLDGPTGGYTF. The CDR3 DNA reads TGTGCCAGCAGCTTAGACGGTCCCACCGGTGGCTACACCTTC.

The chain links TRBV24-1 to TRBJ2-7; 7 bases match TRBD1. The length of the CDR3 is 12 residues. CDR1 and CDR2 (germline): KGHDR, SFDVKD. J lost 5 bases, V lost 7 bases, and 4 bases had no gene match. The CDR3 sequence is CATSWTGDEQYF. The CDR3 nucleotides read TGTGCCACCAGCTGGACAGGAGACGAGCAGTACTTC.

The V and J genes are TRBV7-2 and TRBJ2-7; 9 positions agree with TRBD1. J lost 3 bases, V lost 6 bases, and 3 bases had no gene match. Germline V gives CDR1 SGHTA, CDR2 FQGNSA. The CDR3 length is 13 residues. The CDR3 here is CASRTGGIYEQYF. CDR3 sequence (DNA): TGTGCCAGCAGGACAGGGGGGATCTACGAGCAGTACTTC.

Many counts were recorded for this clonotype. The chain carries TRBV5-4 and TRBJ2-7; 7 bases fit TRBD1. Trimming took 0 bases from V and 0 from J; bases not matched to a gene: 6. The germline V gene has CDR1 SGHNT and CDR2 YYREEE (reference sequence). This CDR3 region has 16 residues. CDR3 in amino acids: CASSLVRGLGSYEQYF. DNA for the CDR3: TGTGCCAGCAGCTTGGTGAGGGGGCTAGGCTCCTACGAGCAGTACTTC. Looking up the rest from reference TRBV5-4 and TRBJ2-7 gives the full variable domain: ETGVTQSPTHLIKTRGQQVTLRCSSQSGHNTVSWYQQALGQGPQFIFQYYREEENGRGNFPPRFSGLQFPNYSSELNVNALELDDSALYLCASSLVRGLGSYEQYFGPGTRLTVT.

This clonotype was seen repeatedly, ten times or more. The chain uses TRBV7-3 and TRBJ2-7; D not resolved. V lost 3 bases and J lost 3, with 9 bases in between. Germline lookup yields CDR1 SGHTA and CDR2 FQGTGA. This CDR3 contains 13 residues. The CDR3, as DNA: TGTGCCAGCAGCTTGGCGTGGGGCTACGAGCAGTACTTC. Its translation: CASSLAWGYEQYF.

This clonotype was counted many times. V is TRBV20-1 and J is TRBJ2-1; D remains ambiguous. Trimming took off 3 bases at V and 0 bases at J, with 6 bases between the two ends. This CDR3 is built from 13 residues. Germline V gene data show CDR1 as DFQATT and CDR2 as SNEGSKA (reference sequence). The CDR3 reads CSASPSSYNEQFF. In DNA form, the CDR3 reads TGCAGTGCTAGTCCTAGCTCCTACAATGAGCAGTTCTTC.